Included here is one T cell receptor beta chain sequence, with context. Its antigen is not known. A read error may account for a junction end that differs from germline. The sample originates from a study of yellow fever vaccine responses in identical twins. Findings of the study overall: Reports say the vaccine T cell response in twins looked partly convergent and partly personalized.

The CDR3 consists of 13 residues. The germline gives CDR1 SSHAT, CDR2 FNYEAQ (reference sequence). MiXCR, applied by TCRdb to the RT-PCR reads, yields one record per CDR3 protein. The repertoire holds fewer than 6,000 distinct CDR3 sequences, with 65% as singletons. J is TRBJ2-7 and V is TRBV7-7; a possible D gene is TRBD1 (5 bases). The sequenced sample was T cells from blood (PBMCs), unsorted or a sorted subset (not recorded which), obtained before or after yellow fever vaccination (not recorded which). The receptor comes from a woman aged 18-30 years who received the yellow fever vaccine. CDR3: CASSLEVGDEQYF. Here the CDR3 DNA reads TGTGCTAGCAGCTTAGAAGTAGGGGACGAGCAGTACTTC. The variable domain in full, completed from reference TRBV7-7 and TRBJ2-7, reads GAGVSQSPRYKVTKRGQDVTLRCDPISSHATLYWYQQALGQGPEFLTYFNYEAQPDKSGLPSDRFSAERPEGSISTLTIQRTEQRDSAMYRCASSLEVGDEQYFGPGTRLTVT.